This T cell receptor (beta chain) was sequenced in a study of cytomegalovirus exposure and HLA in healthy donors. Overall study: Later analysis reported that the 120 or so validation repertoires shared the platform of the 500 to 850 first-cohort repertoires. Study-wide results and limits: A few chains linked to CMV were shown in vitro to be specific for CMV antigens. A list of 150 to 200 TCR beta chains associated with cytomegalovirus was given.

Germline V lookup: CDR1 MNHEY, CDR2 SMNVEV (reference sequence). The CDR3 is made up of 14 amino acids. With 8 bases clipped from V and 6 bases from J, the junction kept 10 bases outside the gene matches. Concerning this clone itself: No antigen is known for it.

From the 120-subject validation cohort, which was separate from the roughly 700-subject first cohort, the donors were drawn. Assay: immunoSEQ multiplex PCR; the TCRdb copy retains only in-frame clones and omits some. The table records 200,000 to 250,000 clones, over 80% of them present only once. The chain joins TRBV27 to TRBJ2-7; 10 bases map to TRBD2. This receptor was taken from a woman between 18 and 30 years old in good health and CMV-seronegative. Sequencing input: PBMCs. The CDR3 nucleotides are TGTGCCAGCCGGCTAGCGGGAGCTCCCGGCGAGCAGTACTTC. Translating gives CASRLAGAPGEQYF.